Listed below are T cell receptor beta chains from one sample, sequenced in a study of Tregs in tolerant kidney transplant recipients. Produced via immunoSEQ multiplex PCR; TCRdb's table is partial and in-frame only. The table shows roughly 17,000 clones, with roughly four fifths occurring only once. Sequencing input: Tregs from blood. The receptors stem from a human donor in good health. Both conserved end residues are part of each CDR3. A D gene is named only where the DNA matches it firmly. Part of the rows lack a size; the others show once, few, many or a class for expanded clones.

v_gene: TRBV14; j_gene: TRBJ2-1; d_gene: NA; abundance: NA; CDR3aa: CASSPRAGDRVNNEQFF; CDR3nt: TGTGCCAGCAGCCCCCGAGCGGGGGACAGGGTGAACAATGAGCAGTTCTTC
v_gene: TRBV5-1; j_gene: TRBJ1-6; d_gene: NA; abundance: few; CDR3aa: CASREVFGSYNSPLHF; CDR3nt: TGCGCCAGCAGGGAGGTTTTTGGCTCCTATAATTCACCCCTCCACTTT
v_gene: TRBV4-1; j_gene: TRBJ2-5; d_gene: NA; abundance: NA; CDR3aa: CASSQGARGETQYF; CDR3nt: TGCGCCAGCAGCCAAGGGGCCAGGGGAGAGACCCAGTACTTC
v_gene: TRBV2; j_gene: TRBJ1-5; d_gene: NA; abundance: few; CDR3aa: CASSVEYNQPQHF; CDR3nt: TGTGCCAGCAGTGTCGAGTATAATCAGCCCCAGCATTTT
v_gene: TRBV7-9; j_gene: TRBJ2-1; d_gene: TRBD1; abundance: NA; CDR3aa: CASSLGQGNEQFF; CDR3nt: TGTGCCAGCAGCTTGGGACAGGGCAATGAGCAGTTCTTC
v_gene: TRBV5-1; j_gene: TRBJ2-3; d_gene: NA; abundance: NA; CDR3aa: CASSLEPGGADTQYF; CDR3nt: TGCGCCAGCAGCTTGGAGCCGGGCGGAGCAGATACGCAGTATTTT
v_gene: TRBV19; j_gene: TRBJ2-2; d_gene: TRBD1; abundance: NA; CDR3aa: CASRADRINTGELFF; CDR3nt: TGTGCCAGTAGGGCGGACAGGATTAACACCGGGGAGCTGTTTTTT
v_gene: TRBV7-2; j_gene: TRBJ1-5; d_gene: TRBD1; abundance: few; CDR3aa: CASSSGQGFNQPQHF; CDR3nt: TGTGCCAGCAGCTCCGGACAGGGGTTCAATCAGCCCCAGCATTTT
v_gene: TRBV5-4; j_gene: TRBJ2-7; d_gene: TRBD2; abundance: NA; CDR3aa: CASSPRTSVEQYF; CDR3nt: TGTGCCAGCAGCCCCCGGACTAGCGTCGAGCAGTACTTC
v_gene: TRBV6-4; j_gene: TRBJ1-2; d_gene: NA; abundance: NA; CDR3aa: CASSTDDYGYTF; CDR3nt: TGTGCCAGCAGTACAGATGACTATGGCTACACCTTC
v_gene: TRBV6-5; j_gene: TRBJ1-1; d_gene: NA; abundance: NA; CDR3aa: CASSYGGLGKNTEAFF; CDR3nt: TGTGCCAGCAGTTATGGGGGGTTAGGGAAGAACACTGAAGCTTTCTTT
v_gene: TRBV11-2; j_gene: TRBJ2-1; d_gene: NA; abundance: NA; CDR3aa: CASSLEGLRGNEQFF; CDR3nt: TGTGCCAGCAGCTTAGAGGGCCTTCGGGGGAATGAGCAGTTCTTC
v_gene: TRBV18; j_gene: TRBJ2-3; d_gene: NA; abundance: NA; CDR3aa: CASSRRLSGDTFLLPQYF; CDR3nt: TGTGCCAGCTCACGTCGACTGTCCGGGGACACGTTCTTGCTCCCGCAGTATTTT
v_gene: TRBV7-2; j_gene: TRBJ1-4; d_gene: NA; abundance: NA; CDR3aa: CASSLKSQGSSELFF; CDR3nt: TGTGCCAGCAGCTTAAAGAGTCAGGGGTCTTCCGAACTGTTTTTT
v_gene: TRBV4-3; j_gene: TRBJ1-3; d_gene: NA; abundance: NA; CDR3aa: CASSEGWGTIYF; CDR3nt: TGCGCCAGCAGCGAAGGGTGGGGGACCATATATTTT
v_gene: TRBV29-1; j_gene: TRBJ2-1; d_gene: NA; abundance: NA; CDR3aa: CSVAQTAYNEQFF; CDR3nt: TGCAGCGTTGCGCAAACAGCTTACAATGAGCAGTTCTTC
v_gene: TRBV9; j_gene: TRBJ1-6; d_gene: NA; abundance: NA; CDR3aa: CASSATLQNSPLHF; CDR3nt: TGTGCCAGCAGCGCGACACTCCAAAATTCACCCCTCCACTTT
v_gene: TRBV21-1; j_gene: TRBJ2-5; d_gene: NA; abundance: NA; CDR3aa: CASSNRTGGKETQYF; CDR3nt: TGTGCCAGCAGCAATCGCACAGGGGGCAAAGAGACCCAGTACTTC
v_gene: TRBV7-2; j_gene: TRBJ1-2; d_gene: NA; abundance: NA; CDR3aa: CASSLTGDYGYTF; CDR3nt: TGTGCCAGCAGCCTCACGGGGGACTATGGCTACACCTTC
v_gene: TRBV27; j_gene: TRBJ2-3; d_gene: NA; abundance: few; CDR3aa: CASSTRPDTQYF; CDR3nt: TGTGCCAGCAGTACGCGTCCAGATACGCAGTATTTT
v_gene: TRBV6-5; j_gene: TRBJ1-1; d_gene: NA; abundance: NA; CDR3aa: CASSYNRELNTEAFF; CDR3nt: TGTGCCAGCAGTTACAACAGGGAGTTGAACACTGAAGCTTTCTTT
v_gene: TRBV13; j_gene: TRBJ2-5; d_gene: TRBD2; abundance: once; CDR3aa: CASSLSREGRETQYF; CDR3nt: TGTGCCAGCAGCTTATCGCGGGAGGGCCGAGAGACCCAGTACTTC
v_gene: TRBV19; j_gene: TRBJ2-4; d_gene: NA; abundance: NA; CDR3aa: CASSNRRAKNIQYF; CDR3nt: TGTGCCAGTAGTAACCGTAGGGCCAAAAACATTCAGTACTTC
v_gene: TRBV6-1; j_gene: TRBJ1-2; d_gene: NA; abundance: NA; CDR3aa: CASSEGRPLKGYTF; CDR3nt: TGTGCCAGCAGTGAAGGACGCCCTTTGAAAGGCTACACCTTC
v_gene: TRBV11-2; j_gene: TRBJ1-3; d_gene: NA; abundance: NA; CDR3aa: CASSFGQGNTIYF; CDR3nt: TGTGCCAGCAGCTTTGGACAGGGAAACACCATATATTTT
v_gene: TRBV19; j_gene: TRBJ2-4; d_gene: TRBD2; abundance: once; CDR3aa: CASSTGGGKNIQYF; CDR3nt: TGTGCCAGTAGCACGGGAGGAGGCAAAAACATTCAGTACTTC
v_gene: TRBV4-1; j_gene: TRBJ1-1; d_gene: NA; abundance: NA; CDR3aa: CASSQGARTEAFF; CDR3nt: TGCGCCAGCAGCCAGGGGGCGAGAACTGAAGCTTTCTTT
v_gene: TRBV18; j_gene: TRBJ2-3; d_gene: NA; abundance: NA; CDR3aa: CASSASDTQYF; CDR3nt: TGTGCCAGCTCCGCCTCAGATACGCAGTATTTT
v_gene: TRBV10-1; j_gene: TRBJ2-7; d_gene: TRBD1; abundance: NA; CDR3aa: CASSESTGQGAVHEQYF; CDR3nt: TGCGCCAGCAGTGAGTCGACAGGACAGGGGGCGGTCCACGAGCAGTACTTC
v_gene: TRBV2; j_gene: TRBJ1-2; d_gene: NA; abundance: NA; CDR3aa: CASSERVAVYGYTF; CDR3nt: TGTGCCAGCAGTGAAAGGGTGGCAGTTTATGGCTACACCTTC
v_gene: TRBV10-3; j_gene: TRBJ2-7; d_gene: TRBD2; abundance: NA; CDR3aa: CAIATSGAYEQYF; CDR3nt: TGTGCCATCGCCACTAGCGGGGCCTACGAGCAGTACTTC
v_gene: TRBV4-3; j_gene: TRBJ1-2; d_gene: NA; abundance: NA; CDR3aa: CASSQVGGAGGAYGYTF; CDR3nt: TGCGCCAGCAGCCAAGTTGGAGGGGCGGGTGGGGCATATGGCTACACCTTC
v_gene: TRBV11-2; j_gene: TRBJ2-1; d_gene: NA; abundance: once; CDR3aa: CASSFISSSYNEQFF; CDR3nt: TGTGCCAGCAGCTTCATCTCAAGCTCCTACAATGAGCAGTTCTTC
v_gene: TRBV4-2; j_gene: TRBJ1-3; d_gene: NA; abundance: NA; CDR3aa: CASSQGVRFSGNTIYF; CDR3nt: TGTGCCAGCAGCCAAGGGGTTAGGTTCTCTGGAAACACCATATATTTT
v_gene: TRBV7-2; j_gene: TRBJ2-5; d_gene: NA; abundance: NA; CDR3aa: CASSEGWETQYF; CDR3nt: TGTGCCAGCAGCGAAGGATGGGAGACCCAGTACTTC
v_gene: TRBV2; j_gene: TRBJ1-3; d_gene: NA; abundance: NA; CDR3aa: CASDLGFPGNTIYF; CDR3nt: TGTGCCAGCGATTTGGGATTTCCTGGAAACACCATATATTTT
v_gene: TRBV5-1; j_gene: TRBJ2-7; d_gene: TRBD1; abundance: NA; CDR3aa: CASSSGTGETYEQYF; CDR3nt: TGCGCCAGCAGCTCCGGGACAGGGGAAACCTACGAGCAGTACTTC
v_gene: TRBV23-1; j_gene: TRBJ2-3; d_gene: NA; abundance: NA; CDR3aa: CASRIEASTDTQYF; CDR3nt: TGCGCCAGCAGAATTGAAGCGAGCACAGATACGCAGTATTTT
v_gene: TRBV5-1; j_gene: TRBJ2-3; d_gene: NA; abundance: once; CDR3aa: CASSPRGGGRTDTQYF; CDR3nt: TGCGCCAGCAGCCCAAGGGGCGGGGGCCGCACAGATACGCAGTATTTT
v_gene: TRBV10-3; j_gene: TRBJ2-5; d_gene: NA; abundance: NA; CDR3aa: CATRQGGDLETQYF; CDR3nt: TGTGCCACCCGACAGGGAGGAGATTTAGAGACCCAGTACTTC
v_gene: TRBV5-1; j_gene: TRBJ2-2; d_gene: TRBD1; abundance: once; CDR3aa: CASSSGQGGAGELFF; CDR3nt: TGCGCCAGCAGTTCCGGACAGGGGGGAGCCGGGGAGCTGTTTTTT
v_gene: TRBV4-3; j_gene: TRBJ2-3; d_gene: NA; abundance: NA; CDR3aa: CASSQEWGLSTDTQYF; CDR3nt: TGCGCCAGCAGCCAAGAGTGGGGGCTGAGCACAGATACGCAGTATTTT
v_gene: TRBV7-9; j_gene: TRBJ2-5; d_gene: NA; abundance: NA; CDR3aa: CASSLAIGEDTTQETQYF; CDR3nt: TGTGCCAGCAGCTTAGCAATAGGTGAAGACACCACCCAAGAGACCCAGTACTTC
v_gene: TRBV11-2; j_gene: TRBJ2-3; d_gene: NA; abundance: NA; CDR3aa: CASSLAGQYTQYF; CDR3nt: TGTGCCAGCAGCTTAGCAGGGCAGTATACGCAGTATTTT
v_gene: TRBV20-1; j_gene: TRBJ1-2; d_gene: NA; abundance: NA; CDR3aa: CSARHSYGYTF; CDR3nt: TGCAGTGCTAGACACAGCTATGGCTACACCTTC
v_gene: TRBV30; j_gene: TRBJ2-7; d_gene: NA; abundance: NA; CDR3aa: CAWSVHAYEQYF; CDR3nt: TGTGCCTGGAGTGTACATGCTTACGAGCAGTACTTC
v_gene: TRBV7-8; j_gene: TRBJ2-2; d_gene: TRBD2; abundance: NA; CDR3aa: CASSSRAGAPGELFF; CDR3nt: TGTGCCAGCAGCTCCCGGGCGGGAGCGCCCGGGGAGCTGTTTTTT
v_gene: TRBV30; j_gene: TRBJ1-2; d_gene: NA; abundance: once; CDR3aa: CAHSDGNYGYTF; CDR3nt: TGTGCCCATTCTGACGGCAACTATGGCTACACCTTC
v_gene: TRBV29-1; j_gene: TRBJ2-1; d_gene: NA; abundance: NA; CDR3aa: CSVERREYNEQFF; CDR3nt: TGCAGCGTTGAGCGCAGGGAATACAATGAGCAGTTCTTC
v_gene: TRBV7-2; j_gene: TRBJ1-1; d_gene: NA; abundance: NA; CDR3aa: CASSLGGSTEAFF; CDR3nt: TGTGCCAGCAGCTTAGGGGGTTCCACTGAAGCTTTCTTT
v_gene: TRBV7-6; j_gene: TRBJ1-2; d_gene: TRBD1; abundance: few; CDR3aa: CATTGTGGSGYTF; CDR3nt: TGTGCCACTACCGGGACAGGGGGCAGTGGCTACACCTTC
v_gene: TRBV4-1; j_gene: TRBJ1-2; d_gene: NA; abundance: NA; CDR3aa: CASSQPGRINYGYTF; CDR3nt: TGCGCCAGCAGCCAACCGGGACGGATTAACTATGGCTACACCTTC
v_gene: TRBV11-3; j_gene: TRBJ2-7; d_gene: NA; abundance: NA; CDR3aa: CASSLATDLFADEQYF; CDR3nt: TGTGCCAGCAGCTTGGCTACCGACCTTTTCGCAGACGAGCAGTACTTC
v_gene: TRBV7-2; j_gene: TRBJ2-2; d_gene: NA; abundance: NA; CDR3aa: CASSPQSTGELFF; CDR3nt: TGTGCCAGCAGCCCTCAGAGCACCGGGGAGCTGTTTTTT
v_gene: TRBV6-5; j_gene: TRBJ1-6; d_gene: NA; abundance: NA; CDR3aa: CASSYWQGSSPLHF; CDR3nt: TGTGCCAGCAGTTACTGGCAGGGAAGTTCACCCCTCCACTTT
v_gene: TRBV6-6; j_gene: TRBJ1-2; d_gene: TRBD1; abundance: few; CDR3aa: CASKGSTGLPHYGYTF; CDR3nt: TGTGCCAGCAAGGGCTCGACAGGGCTGCCGCACTATGGCTACACCTTC
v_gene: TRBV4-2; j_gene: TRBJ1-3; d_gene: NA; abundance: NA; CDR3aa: CASSRTGRAGNTIYF; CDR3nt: TGTGCCAGCAGCCGTACAGGGAGGGCTGGAAACACCATATATTTT